The 18 T cell receptor beta chains reported below all come from one sample, sequenced in a study of response to subunit inactivated influenza vaccine. One entry per CDR3 protein results from TCRdb running MiXCR on the RT-PCR reads. The sample consists of roughly 500,000 distinct CDR3 sequences, around 25% of them appearing once. These data are also associated with another study on T cells expressing NK-cell markers. That source notes: The cDNA for TCR beta came from 5'RACE template switching with UMIs.

Sequencing was performed on CD4+ T cells sorted from PBMCs, taken roughly 12 days after vaccination. All receptors derive from a man aged 50 to 59 who received an inactivated influenza vaccine.

The chain joins TRBV3-1 to TRBJ2-7, with 12 bases that match TRBD2. In germline, CDR1 is LGHDT, CDR2 YNNKEL (reference sequence). V was pared by 3 bases and J by 6 bases, with 9 bases of the junction left unmatched. CDR3 length equals 16 residues. CDR3 sequence (DNA): TGTGCCAGCAGCCAGCTAGCGGGAGGGCATGCGTCCGAGCAGTACTTC. As protein: CASSQLAGGHASEQYF.

There are a few counts of this clonotype. The V and J genes are TRBV6-2 or TRBV6-3 and TRBJ2-5; D is unresolved. V was pared by 10 bases and J by 7 bases, with 13 bases between. Germline V gives CDR1 MNHEY, CDR2 SVGEGT. This CDR3 comprises 11 residues. CDR3 DNA sequence: TGTGCCACCCTCGAGACGGGGACCCAGTACTTC. Its translation: CATLETGTQYF.

This clonotype showed up just a few times. The chain's CDR3 is CSARGPSRTDTQYF. The CDR3 DNA is TGCAGTGCTAGAGGTCCGAGTAGGACAGATACGCAGTATTTT. The chain employs TRBV20-1 and TRBJ2-3, with D hard to call. The germline gives CDR1 DFQATT, CDR2 SNEGSKA (reference sequence). V was shortened by 1 base and J by 3 bases, with 11 bases between the two germline ends. The CDR3 has 14 residues.

The V gene is TRBV7-2, the J gene TRBJ1-6; 7 bases align to TRBD1. The CDR3 is 14 amino acids. Germline V gene sequence: CDR1 SGHTA, CDR2 FQGNSA. The V segment lost 1 base and the J segment 8 bases; nucleotides outside the gene matches: 2. The CDR3 DNA sequence: TGTGCCAGCAGCTTAGTCAGGGGGGATTCACCCCTCCACTTT. This translates into CASSLVRGDSPLHF.

The rearrangement links TRBV13 to TRBJ2-1; D remains ambiguous. The V gene lost 5 bases and the J gene lost 4 bases, with 6 bases spanning the gap. The germline gives CDR1 PRHDT, CDR2 FYEKMQ (reference sequence). CDR3 size: 12 residues. The CDR3 sequence: CASSLLYNEQFF. The CDR3 coding sequence is TGTGCCAGCAGCCTCTTATACAATGAGCAGTTCTTC.

This clonotype was observed a few times. This chain's CDR3 is CASSLLIGIPEAFF. CDR3 nucleotides: TGTGCCAGCAGTTTATTGATTGGTATTCCTGAAGCTTTCTTT. The chain links TRBV12-3 or TRBV12-4 to TRBJ1-1; D uncertain. The V and J ends lost 2 bases and 6 bases respectively, with 13 bases between them. This CDR3 has 14 residues.

This clonotype has ten or more counts. The V gene is TRBV20-1, the J gene TRBJ1-3; 7 nucleotides align to TRBD1. With 3 bases clipped from V and 1 base from J, the junction kept 12 bases outside the gene matches. Germline V CDR1 and CDR2: DFQATT, SNEGSKA (reference sequence). The CDR3 runs 17 residues. CDR3 nucleotide sequence: TGCAGTGCTAGCCATTTCGGGACAGCCTCTTCTGGAAACACCATATATTTT. Protein product: CSASHFGTASSGNTIYF.

This chain connects TRBV7-6 to TRBJ2-2, with D tentatively TRBD2 (6 bases). Deletions cut 8 bases from V and 4 bases from J, with 23 bases between. Germline CDR1 and CDR2: SGHVS and FNYEAQ. The CDR3 totals 17 residues. In DNA, the CDR3 is TGTGCCAGCCGCAGACGGCCAGGGACTTATAGCACCGGGGAGCTGTTTTTT. This encodes CASRRRPGTYSTGELFF.

This clonotype was seen a handful of times. One end of the junction is discordant with germline, which a read error may explain. This rearrangement joins TRBV10-3 to TRBJ2-7; no clear D gene. This CDR3 comprises 13 residues. Germline CDR1 is ENHRY and CDR2 is SYGVKD. CDR3 in amino acids: CATSDLQIYEQYF. CDR3 in DNA: TGTGCCACCAGTGACCTACAGATCTACGAGCAGTACTTC.

This rearrangement joins TRBV14 to TRBJ2-7; TRBD1 or TRBD2 may be the D gene (5 bases each). The CDR3 covers 15 residues. Looked up from germline, CDR1 is SGHDN and CDR2 is FVKESK. Trimming stripped 1 base from V and 2 bases from J, with 12 bases between. The CDR3 here is CASSQVVGTAYEQYF. Here the CDR3 DNA reads TGTGCCAGCAGCCAAGTCGTAGGGACGGCCTACGAGCAGTACTTC.

This chain connects TRBV4-2 to TRBJ2-5; TRBD1 agrees at 9 bases. The CDR3 is 14 residues long. The V segment lost 8 bases and the J segment 4 bases; nucleotides outside the gene matches: 8. Germline assignment: CDR1 LGHNA and CDR2 YNFKEQ. Here the CDR3 DNA reads TGTGCCAGCGGGTCCGGGACAGGGTTAGAGACCCAGTACTTC. This gives the protein CASGSGTGLETQYF.

The V gene is TRBV29-1, the J gene TRBJ2-7; D might be TRBD2 (6 bases). Germline V gives CDR1 SQVTM, CDR2 ANQGSEA. The CDR3 extends over 13 amino acids. Trimming cost V 4 bases and J 2 bases, with 12 bases left between them. As DNA, the CDR3 is TGCAGCGTTGTGCGGGATCCTCCCTACGAGCAGTACTTC. This translates into CSVVRDPPYEQYF.

The V call is TRBV4-3, the J call TRBJ2-4; TRBD2 agrees at 8 bases. The germline gives CDR1 LGHNA, CDR2 YSLEER. The trim removed 0 bases at V and 14 bases at J, leaving 9 bases unmatched. This CDR3 comprises 14 residues. Here the CDR3 reads CASSQDFELAEEYF. The CDR3 DNA follows: TGCGCCAGCAGCCAAGACTTCGAACTAGCGGAGGAGTACTTC.

This clonotype was detected only a few times. This chain's CDR3 is CASSPLGTGWIGELFF. The DNA for the CDR3 is TGTGCCAGCAGCCCCTTGGGGACAGGGTGGATCGGGGAGCTGTTTTTT. V usage is TRBV9 and J usage is TRBJ2-2, with TRBD1 identical over 9 bases. After removal of 4 bases from V and 7 bases from J, the junction contained 11 bases not matched to a gene. CDR3 length: 16 residues. Germline-derived CDR1 and CDR2 are SGDLS and YYNGEE.

This clonotype was detected a few times. V is TRBV2 and J is TRBJ2-3; D remains ambiguous. V lost 7 bases and J lost 5, with 13 bases in between. The CDR3 sequence is 13 residues long. Germline V CDR1 and CDR2: SNHLY, FYNNEI. The CDR3 spells CASMGRVLDTQYF. The CDR3 nucleotides read TGTGCCAGCATGGGCCGGGTTTTAGATACGCAGTATTTT.

A remark on this clonotype: The junction does not match germline at one end; this may be a read error. CDR3 region: CATSQGYQETQYF. CDR3 nucleotide sequence: TGTGCCACCAGTCAGGGGTACCAAGAGACCCAGTACTTC. The chain joins TRBV10-3 to TRBJ2-5; D may be TRBD1 (6 bases). The CDR3 loop spans 13 amino acids. Germline-derived CDR1 and CDR2 are ENHRY and SYGVKD.

The table lists this clonotype with many counts. An end of the junction differs from the germline gene, which may be a read error. This CDR3 is CASRPGQGYNEQFF. The CDR3 DNA sequence: TGCGCCAGCAGACCGGGACAGGGTTACAATGAGCAGTTCTTC. The rearrangement joins TRBV12-3 or TRBV12-4 to TRBJ2-1; 9 bases agree with TRBD1. The CDR3 is made up of 14 amino acids.

This clonotype turned up a few times. The chain has TRBV5-1 and TRBJ1-6; possible D gene TRBD1, 5 bases. Germline CDR1 SGHRS, CDR2 YFSETQ. CDR3 length equals 17 residues. The V end lost 0 bases, the J end lost 4 bases, and 14 bases lay between the germline ends. CDR3 DNA sequence: TGCGCCAGCAGCTTGGCCGGGAGGCAGGGTTATAATTCACCCCTCCACTTT. Translated, it gives CASSLAGRQGYNSPLHF.